This passage covers 13 T cell receptor beta chains from one sample sequenced in a study of T cells after yellow fever vaccination. Via MiXCR, TCRdb re-called the 5' RACE reads, giving one row per CDR3 protein. The sample carries some 97,000 distinct CDR3 sequences, less than 6% recorded once. This specimen consisted of CD8+ T cells sorted from PBMCs, obtained 10 days after the yellow fever booster vaccination. Source of these receptors: a man aged 18 to 29 who received the YFV17D yellow fever vaccine.

This clonotype has more than one count but fewer than ten. The chain combines TRBV6-2 or TRBV6-3 with TRBJ2-7; 7 positions match TRBD1. The CDR3 runs 12 residues. Germline CDR1 reads MNHEY; CDR2 reads SVGEGT. Trimming took 2 bases from V and 9 from J; bases not matched to a gene: 4. In DNA form, the CDR3 reads TGTGCCAGCAGTTACACGACAGGGTGGCAGTACGTC. Its translation: CASSYTTGWQYV.

The chain combines TRBV5-6 with TRBJ2-3, with D unclear. The CDR3 extends over 13 amino acids. Germline-derived CDR1 and CDR2 are SGHDT and YYEEEE. V was shortened by 0 bases and J by 7 bases, with 9 bases between the two germline ends. The CDR3 reads CASSLAGSYTQYF. The CDR3 DNA reads as TGTGCCAGCAGCTTGGCAGGCTCCTATACGCAGTATTTT.

This chain joins TRBV27 and TRBJ1-5; the D gene is possibly TRBD1 (5 bases). Germline CDR1 is MNHEY and CDR2 is SMNVEV (reference sequence). Trimming took 4 bases from V and 7 from J, leaving 20 bases between them. The CDR3 length is 16 residues. The CDR3 region is CASSSTELGGKQPQHF. DNA of the CDR3: TGTGCCAGCAGTTCCACAGAACTTGGGGGTAAACAGCCCCAGCATTTT.

This clonotype has only a few counts. V and J are TRBV27 and TRBJ2-5; 7 bases fit TRBD1. The CDR3 is 17 amino acids. Germline assignment: CDR1 MNHEY and CDR2 SMNVEV (reference sequence). The ends lost 3 bases at V and 5 bases at J; junction bases unmatched: 15. CDR3 residues: CASSLTSRGYRVETQYF. CDR3 in DNA: TGTGCCAGCAGTTTGACCTCCAGGGGGTATAGGGTCGAGACCCAGTACTTC.

This chain uses TRBV4-3 with TRBJ2-3; the match to TRBD2 covers 11 bases. The CDR3 runs to 16 residues. CDR1 and CDR2 (germline): LGHNA, YSLEER. Trimming removed 4 bases from V and 2 bases from J; junction bases left unmatched: 5. The CDR3 spells CASSPTSGGHTDTQYF. DNA for the CDR3: TGCGCCAGCAGCCCCACTAGCGGGGGCCACACAGATACGCAGTATTTT.

This clonotype was picked up many times. This CDR3 is CASSFRRTNTGELFF. In DNA form, the CDR3 reads TGTGCCAGCAGTTTTAGGAGAACGAACACCGGGGAGCTGTTTTTT. The chain has TRBV12-3 or TRBV12-4 and TRBJ2-2; D not resolved. The CDR3 is 15 amino acids. V shed 3 bases and J shed 0 bases, with 8 bases lying between them.

This clonotype was detected a few times. The chain uses TRBV6-6 and TRBJ2-3; D unclear. The germline gives CDR1 MNHNY, CDR2 SVGAGI (reference sequence). Trimming took 3 bases from V and 0 from J, leaving 13 bases between them. The CDR3 spans 16 residues. Here the CDR3 DNA reads TGTGCCAGCAGTTATATAGCCCAGCGTAGCACAGATACGCAGTATTTT. It is translated as CASSYIAQRSTDTQYF.

The J gene is TRBJ2-5, the V gene TRBV6-2 or TRBV6-3; D gene uncertain. The germline V gene encodes CDR1 MNHEY and CDR2 SVGEGT. This CDR3 spans 19 amino acids. Trimming shortened V by 3 bases and J by 3 bases, and 26 bases separated the two germline ends. This CDR3 is CASSYSVDEYRGPKETQYF. In DNA, the CDR3 is TGTGCCAGCAGTTATTCGGTTGACGAATACCGAGGCCCGAAAGAGACCCAGTACTTC.

This clonotype was counted many times. This chain links TRBV4-3 with TRBJ2-3, with D possibly matching TRBD2 (6 bases). The CDR3 is 19 residues long. In germline, CDR1 is LGHNA, CDR2 YSLEER. V was clipped by 0 bases and J by 4 bases, with 23 bases between them. The CDR3 spells CASSQEDTPWAGPPDTQYF. In nucleotides, the CDR3 is TGCGCCAGCAGCCAAGAGGACACCCCCTGGGCGGGACCGCCAGATACGCAGTATTTT.

The J gene is TRBJ2-7, the V gene TRBV2, with D possibly being TRBD2 (5 bases). The CDR3 has 13 residues. Germline V gives CDR1 SNHLY, CDR2 FYNNEI. Trimming cost V 6 bases and J 7 bases, with 16 bases left between them. The CDR3 is CASRAGPREEQYF. The CDR3 nucleotides are TGTGCCAGCAGAGCCGGGCCCCGGGAAGAGCAGTACTTC. Combining the CDR3 with reference TRBV2 and TRBJ2-7 gives the whole variable domain EPEVTQTPSHQVTQMGQEVILRCVPISNHLYFYWYRQILGQKVEFLVSFYNNEISEKSEIFDDQFSVERPDGSNFTLKIRSTKLEDSAMYFCASRAGPREEQYFGPGTRLTVT.

The chain joins TRBV27 to TRBJ1-1; D gene ambiguous. The V end was cut by 4 bases, the J end by 5 bases, with 8 bases between. The germline V gene has CDR1 MNHEY and CDR2 SMNVEV (reference sequence). The CDR3 totals 12 residues. CDR3 sequence: CASSSPQTEAFF. In DNA form, the CDR3 reads TGTGCCAGCAGTTCCCCCCAGACTGAAGCTTTCTTT.

The rearrangement links TRBV7-6 to TRBJ2-2; D possibly corresponds to TRBD2 (5 bases). The germline V gene encodes CDR1 SGHVS and CDR2 FNYEAQ. V shed 0 bases and J shed 2 bases, with 10 bases lying between them. The CDR3 sequence is 16 residues long. CDR3 residues: CASSLALTGNTGELFF. DNA of the CDR3: TGTGCCAGCAGCTTAGCTTTAACGGGAAACACCGGGGAGCTGTTTTTT.

This clonotype was observed a handful of times. The chain uses TRBV9 and TRBJ1-6; a weak D match, TRBD1 (5 bases). V lost 3 bases, J lost 1 base, and 8 bases lay in between. Germline CDR1 is SGDLS and CDR2 is YYNGEE. The CDR3 totals 15 residues. The chain's CDR3 is CASSAGGSYNSPLHF. The CDR3 DNA sequence: TGTGCCAGCAGCGCGGGGGGATCCTATAATTCACCCCTCCACTTT. The variable domain in full, completed from reference TRBV9 and TRBJ1-6, reads DSGVTQTPKHLITATGQRVTLRCSPRSGDLSVYWYQQSLDQGLQFLIQYYNGEERAKGNILERFSAQQFPDLHSELNLSSLELGDSALYFCASSAGGSYNSPLHFGNGTRLTVT.